The present TCR beta chain was sequenced within a study of blood T cell repertoires in COVID-19. Study at large: Sites across the United States, Italy and Spain contributed samples from acute and convalescent COVID-19. The cDNA or gDNA used as material had been derived from T cells, B-cell-depleted T cells, or PBMCs.

Authors' methods: It was from reference gene primer amplification that nucleated cell counts were estimated. TCRdb keeps only in-frame clones here, not all; method: immunoSEQ multiplex PCR. V and J calls and clone size follow that table, whereas D and trimming were derived from the DNA. The top ten clones hold more than 40% of a sample with some 29,000 clones, approximately 80% of them seen once. Input material: peripheral blood. The origin of this receptor is a woman aged 70-85 years with acute or convalescent COVID-19.

The CDR3 DNA reads as TGTGCCAGCAGCGCTAGCGGGAGATTTGACGAGCAGTACTTC. Translating it yields CASSASGRFDEQYF. This rearrangement joins TRBV7-3 to TRBJ2-7, with 10 bases that match TRBD2. This CDR3 comprises 14 residues. Germline CDR1 and CDR2: SGHTA and FQGTGA. V was pared by 5 bases and J by 5 bases, with 6 bases of the junction left unmatched.